The 28 T cell receptor beta chains reported below all come from one sample, sequenced in a study of blood T cell repertoires in COVID-19. Profiling relied on immunoSEQ multiplex PCR, and the TCRdb table lists in-frame clones only, not all of them. The data contain about 58,000 clones, 78% of them singletons. The sample taken for sequencing was peripheral blood. These receptor sequences come from a human donor in a cohort sampled during active COVID-19.

The J gene is TRBJ2-1, the V gene TRBV4-1; 12 nucleotides align to TRBD2. The trim removed 4 bases at V and 6 bases at J, leaving 7 bases unmatched. The CDR3 covers 16 residues. Germline assignment: CDR1 MGHRA and CDR2 YSYEKL. This chain's CDR3 is CASSRELAGGLNEQFF. CDR3 nucleotides: TGCGCCAGCAGCCGCGAACTAGCGGGAGGTCTCAATGAGCAGTTCTTC.

The rearrangement joins TRBV10-2 to TRBJ1-2; D might be TRBD1 (5 bases). The CDR3 spans 13 residues. Trimming took 6 bases from V and 8 from J, leaving 16 bases between them. The germline CDR1 and CDR2 sequences are WSHSY and SAAADI. The CDR3 loop reads CASSDPGLKGYTF. The DNA of the CDR3 is TGCGCCAGCAGCGACCCGGGACTGAAAGGCTACACCTTC.

V gene TRBV24-1 combines with J gene TRBJ1-4, with a weak D call TRBD1 (5 bases). The CDR3 runs 13 residues. V lost 9 bases and J lost 7, with 14 bases in between. CDR1 is KGHDR and CDR2 is SFDVKD in the germline V gene. Written as DNA, the CDR3 is TGTGCCACCCCGGGGGGGGTGGCTGAAAAACTGTTTTTT. Amino acid sequence: CATPGGVAEKLFF.

J is TRBJ2-7 and V is TRBV28, with D maybe TRBD1 (5 bases). This CDR3 has 13 residues. V was pared by 6 bases and J by 5 bases, with 14 bases between. CDR1 MDHEN and CDR2 SYDVKM come from the germline V gene. The CDR3, as DNA: TGTGCCAGCAGACCCGACAGATTAAACGAGCAGTACTTC. Encoded protein: CASRPDRLNEQYF.

This chain joins TRBV10-3 and TRBJ1-3, with TRBD1 identical over 8 bases. Germline CDR1 is ENHRY and CDR2 is SYGVKD. The V and J ends lost 6 bases and 3 bases, in that order; junction bases with no gene match: 4. This CDR3 region has 14 residues. The CDR3, as DNA: TGTGCCATCAGCGGACAGGGTATTGGAAACACCATATATTTT. As protein: CAISGQGIGNTIYF.

CDR3 loop: CASRTGTTYNEQFF. Written as DNA, the CDR3 is TGTGCCAGCAGGACCGGGACAACCTACAATGAGCAGTTCTTC. The chain joins TRBV11-2 to TRBJ2-1, with D maybe TRBD1 (6 bases). Germline values: CDR1 SGHAT, CDR2 FQNNGV. Trimming took 6 bases from V and 2 from J, leaving 11 bases between them. There are 14 residues in the CDR3.

The rearrangement joins TRBV7-9 to TRBJ2-1, with TRBD2 identical over 7 bases. The ends lost 5 bases at V and 10 bases at J; junction bases unmatched: 8. This CDR3 has 13 residues. CDR1 and CDR2 from the germline V gene are SEHNR and FQNEAQ (reference sequence). The CDR3 DNA is TGTGCCAGCAGCCCTATGGGGGGGGGAGAGCAGTTCTTC. It yields the protein CASSPMGGGEQFF.

The chain is built from TRBV4-1 and TRBJ2-7, with TRBD1 as a possible D gene (5 bases). This CDR3 region has 14 residues. Germline-derived CDR1 and CDR2 are MGHRA and YSYEKL. V was clipped by 0 bases and J by 4 bases, with 10 bases between them. The CDR3 nucleotides are TGCGCCAGCAGCCAAGATGGGGCTCCGTACGAGCAGTACTTC. This sequence encodes CASSQDGAPYEQYF.

CDR3 amino acids: CATSLNPGQGATEAFF. DNA of the CDR3: TGTGCCACCTCTCTCAACCCGGGACAGGGCGCCACTGAAGCTTTCTTT. This chain uses TRBV27 with TRBJ1-1; 9 bases line up with TRBD1. J was trimmed by 4 bases and V by 10 bases; bases with no gene match: 16. The CDR3 contains 16 residues. The germline V gene has CDR1 MNHEY and CDR2 SMNVEV (reference sequence).

This clone showed up just a few times. J is TRBJ1-1 and V is TRBV7-9; D not certain. The CDR3 extends over 14 amino acids. Trimming left V 1 base short and J 6 bases short, with 12 bases between. The germline CDR1 and CDR2 sequences are SEHNR and FQNEAQ (reference sequence). The CDR3 DNA is TGTGCCAGCAGCTTAGACGGAGGTGTCGCTGAAGCTTTCTTT. It encodes CASSLDGGVAEAFF.

The rearrangement joins TRBV1 to TRBJ2-7; TRBD2 was called by the table and not checked on the DNA. TRBV1 is a pseudogene locus. CDR3 length: 17 residues. The CDR3 nucleotides are TGCACCAGCAGCCCTGATCAGACTAGCGGGAGTTGTTACGAGCAGTACTTC. It codes for CTSSPDQTSGSCYEQYF.

This clone was counted only a few times. The J gene is TRBJ1-1, the V gene TRBV28; 9 bases agree with TRBD1. The J segment lost 5 bases and the V segment lost 6 bases, leaving 7 bases of the junction unmatched. Germline CDR1 and CDR2: MDHEN and SYDVKM. CDR3 length: 14 residues. CDR3 amino acids: CASSLGQGPTEAFF. CDR3 nucleotide sequence: TGTGCCAGCAGCCTGGGACAGGGTCCGACTGAAGCTTTCTTT.

The chain has TRBV27 and TRBJ1-2; TRBD1 matches 9 bases. The CDR3 is 13 amino acids. Germline V lookup: CDR1 MNHEY, CDR2 SMNVEV (reference sequence). Trimming cost V 3 bases and J 7 bases; bases outside gene matches: 3. CDR3 protein: CASSFRQGGGYTF. The CDR3 DNA is TGTGCCAGCAGTTTCCGACAGGGGGGTGGCTACACCTTC.

V and J are TRBV2 and TRBJ1-2, with 7 bases identical to TRBD1. From germline, CDR1 is SNHLY and CDR2 FYNNEI. J lost 5 bases, V lost 6 bases, and 6 bases had no gene match. This CDR3 has 13 residues. CDR3 residues: CASRSGTEYGYTF. The CDR3 DNA is TGTGCCAGCAGATCCGGGACAGAATATGGCTACACCTTC.

The CDR3 sequence: CASSYGGGFPYEQYF. CDR3 nucleotides: TGTGCCAGCAGTTATGGCGGGGGTTTCCCCTACGAGCAGTACTTC. The V and J genes are TRBV6-2 or TRBV6-3 and TRBJ2-7; the match to TRBD2 covers 7 bases. Germline CDR1 reads MNHEY; CDR2 reads SVGEGT. CDR3 length: 15 residues. V gave up 3 bases and J gave up 2 bases; unmatched junction bases: 7.

The V call is TRBV7-2, the J call TRBJ2-7, with 9 bases identical to TRBD1. Germline V CDR1 and CDR2: SGHTA, FQGNSA. The CDR3 is 15 residues long. J was trimmed by 2 bases and V by 4 bases; bases with no gene match: 6. CDR3 DNA sequence: TGTGCCAGCAGCTCTGGGGACAGGGCCCCCTACGAGCAGTACTTC. This codes for CASSSGDRAPYEQYF. The whole variable domain, filled in from reference TRBV7-2 and TRBJ2-7, reads GAGVSQSPSNKVTEKGKDVELRCDPISGHTALYWYRQSLGQGLEFLIYFQGNSAPDKSGLPSDRFSAERTGGSVSTLTIQRTQQEDSAVYLCASSSGDRAPYEQYFGPGTRLTVT.

V usage is TRBV7-9 and J usage is TRBJ1-6; a possible D gene is TRBD1 (6 bases). The ends were cut back, 6 bases at V and 11 bases at J, with 17 bases in the middle. From germline, CDR1 is SEHNR and CDR2 FQNEAQ (reference sequence). This CDR3 has 14 residues. CDR3: CASSFDRRPTPLHF. The CDR3 coding sequence is TGTGCCAGCAGTTTCGACAGGAGACCAACACCCCTCCACTTT.

By sample share, this clone is medium-sized. The rearrangement uses TRBV7-2 and TRBJ2-7, with 7 bases that match TRBD2. Germline V gene lookup returns CDR1 SGHTA and CDR2 FQGNSA. J lost 2 bases, V lost 4 bases, and 8 bases had no gene match. This CDR3 is built from 15 residues. CDR3 amino acids: CASSSPGLTAYEQYF. In DNA form, the CDR3 reads TGTGCCAGCAGCTCACCGGGACTAACAGCCTACGAGCAGTACTTC.

This chain connects TRBV7-3 to TRBJ1-1; D unclear. The V gene's germline CDR1 is SGHTA and CDR2 FQGTGA. Trimming pared 2 bases from V and 4 bases from J, leaving 20 bases between. The CDR3 contains 17 residues. In DNA, the CDR3 is TGTGCCAGCAGCTTATCGGGCATGGGGAGCGTGGGCACTGAAGCTTTCTTT. Translation gives CASSLSGMGSVGTEAFF.

V gene TRBV6-2 or TRBV6-3 combines with J gene TRBJ2-7; possible D gene TRBD1, 6 bases. The CDR3 runs to 14 residues. V lost 6 bases and J 2 bases, leaving 14 bases between the germline ends. Germline-derived CDR1 and CDR2 are MNHEY and SVGEGT. CDR3 sequence: CASSPGHNTYEQYF. The CDR3 DNA reads TGTGCCAGCAGCCCGGGACATAACACCTACGAGCAGTACTTC.

This clone was seen a handful of times. This chain links TRBV7-6 with TRBJ1-5; 7 positions match TRBD1. This CDR3 contains 15 residues. V trimming: 1 base; J trimming: 4 bases; junction bases outside the gene matches: 4. CDR1 is SGHVS and CDR2 is FNYEAQ in the germline V gene. The DNA for the CDR3 is TGTGCCAGCAGCTTAGGGACAGGCGGAAATCAGCCCCAGCATTTT. Amino acid sequence: CASSLGTGGNQPQHF.

The rearrangement links TRBV6-2 or TRBV6-3 to TRBJ2-7, with TRBD2 identical over 8 bases. The junction had 12 bases not matched to a gene; V was cut back by 6 bases and J by 2 bases. CDR1 and CDR2 (germline): MNHEY, SVGEGT. The CDR3 extends over 16 amino acids. The CDR3 DNA is TGTGCCAGCAGCCGGGCGGGCGCGGGGGGAACCTACGAGCAGTACTTC. It yields the protein CASSRAGAGGTYEQYF.

CDR3 nucleotides: TGTGCCAGCAGTGAAGCGCGGCGGTGGTACACTGAAGCTTTCTTT. Amino acids: CASSEARRWYTEAFF. The chain uses TRBV2 and TRBJ1-1, with unresolved D. This CDR3 is built from 15 residues. Trimming shortened V by 0 bases and J by 3 bases, and 11 bases separated the two germline ends. The V gene's germline CDR1 is SNHLY and CDR2 FYNNEI.

This sequence joins TRBV6-6 and TRBJ1-2; maybe TRBD1 (5 bases). V lost 2 bases to trimming and J lost 6 bases, with 7 bases between them. Germline CDR1 is MNHNY and CDR2 is SVGAGI (reference sequence). The CDR3 runs 12 residues. In DNA form, the CDR3 reads TGTGCCAGCAGTTACGTAGGGGATGGCTACACCTTC. This sequence encodes CASSYVGDGYTF.

As for this clone: This CDR3 is also generated by other DNA sequences in the sample. The chain recombines TRBV7-9 with TRBJ2-7; D ambiguous. The germline gives CDR1 SEHNR, CDR2 FQNEAQ (reference sequence). V was clipped by 1 base and J by 3 bases, with 4 bases between them. This CDR3 contains 12 residues. This chain's CDR3 is CASSLGVYEQYF. CDR3 sequence (DNA): TGTGCCAGCAGCTTAGGAGTCTACGAGCAGTACTTC.

The chain employs TRBV6-6 and TRBJ1-2; 11 positions agree with TRBD1. Germline V gene sequence: CDR1 MNHNY, CDR2 SVGAGI (reference sequence). The junction had 13 bases not matched to a gene; V was cut back by 7 bases and J by 6 bases. The CDR3 totals 16 residues. As DNA, the CDR3 is TGTGCCAGCATTCTACAGGGGACAGGGGGAGGGGATGGCTACACCTTC. As protein: CASILQGTGGGDGYTF.

The rearrangement links TRBV14 to TRBJ1-1; D remains unclear. V gave up 0 bases and J gave up 3 bases, with 5 bases separating them. Germline V gene lookup returns CDR1 SGHDN and CDR2 FVKESK. This CDR3 has 13 residues. CDR3 nucleotide sequence: TGTGCCAGCAGCCAAGAAACATACACTGAAGCTTTCTTT. It translates to CASSQETYTEAFF.

This rearrangement joins TRBV12-3 or TRBV12-4 to TRBJ1-2; D remains ambiguous. The CDR3 has 12 residues. Trimming removed 6 bases at V and 5 bases at J, with 10 bases between. The CDR3 region is CASSRTYYGYTF. CDR3 coding DNA: TGTGCCAGCAGCCGGACTTATTATGGCTACACCTTC.